The 8 T cell receptor beta chains reported below all come from one sample, sequenced in a study of shared clonotypes between healthy human individuals (dated by TCRdb to the early 2020s). Library preparation was by the immunoSEQ multiplex PCR assay. This immuneACCESS table, as held by TCRdb, lists in-frame sequences with V and J called but not all clones. Of the missing ones, under half trace to an unresolved V gene in checked studies; the others have no known cause. This sample comprises about 1,800,000 clones, 85% to 95% of them detected only once. The top ten clonotypes cover under 1.5% of the sample. CD8 naive samples were obtained by positive selection for CCR7 among CD45RO-negative cells, yielding a CD45RA+CCR7+ population from which TemRA cells were excluded. Material for sequencing was naive CD8+ T cells sorted from blood. Interpreted using the paper, the cell subset or site label stands for: CD45RA+CCR7+. The receptors here all came from a man aged 18 to 30 in good health.

In its sample, this clone was seen once. The rearrangement links TRBV4-2 to TRBJ1-5; a weak D match, TRBD1 (6 bases). Trimming removed 0 bases at V and 2 bases at J, with 11 bases between. This CDR3 is built from 16 residues. Germline V gene data show CDR1 as LGHNA and CDR2 as YNFKEQ. The CDR3 reads CASSQDEGEGNQPQHF. The DNA for the CDR3 is TGTGCCAGCAGCCAAGACGAGGGGGAGGGCAATCAGCCCCAGCATTTT.

V gene TRBV6-6 combines with J gene TRBJ1-3; a possible D gene is TRBD1 (6 bases). The CDR3 is made up of 12 amino acids. With 5 bases removed from V and 4 bases from J, the gap between germline ends came to 6 bases. Germline-derived CDR1 and CDR2 are MNHNY and SVGAGI (reference sequence). The CDR3 coding sequence is TGTGCCAGCAGTGACAGGGGAAACACCATATATTTT. It encodes CASSDRGNTIYF.

V gene TRBV6-1 combines with J gene TRBJ2-7; D is unclear. The germline gives CDR1 MNHNS, CDR2 SASEGT. Trimming took 8 bases from V and 7 from J, leaving 3 bases between them. This CDR3 is 8 amino acids long. The CDR3 region has the DNA TGTGCCAGCGAAGAGCAGTACTTC. This codes for CASEEQYF.

The chain combines TRBV11-2 with TRBJ2-1; 11 nucleotides agree with TRBD2. The CDR3 contains 15 residues. V was clipped by 5 bases and J by 7 bases; unmatched bases: 7. CDR1 is SGHAT, CDR2 FQNNGV, per germline. CDR3 in DNA: TGTGCCAGCAGCCCGCTAGCGGGAGGAGTAAATGAGCAGTTCTTC. This codes for CASSPLAGGVNEQFF.

The chain combines TRBV5-6 with TRBJ2-1; perhaps D is TRBD1 or TRBD2 (5 bases each). The ends were cut back, 2 bases at V and 9 bases at J, with 15 bases in the middle. The CDR3 consists of 14 residues. Germline lookup yields CDR1 SGHDT and CDR2 YYEEEE. CDR3 sequence: CASSFQRGLTEQFF. Here the CDR3 DNA reads TGTGCCAGCAGCTTCCAGAGGGGTTTGACTGAGCAGTTCTTC.

The chain recombines TRBV30 with TRBJ2-1; a weak D match, TRBD2 (6 bases). Trimming stripped 0 bases from V and 0 bases from J, with 12 bases between. The CDR3 has 16 amino acids. The germline V gene has CDR1 GTSNPN and CDR2 SVGIG (reference sequence). The CDR3 sequence is CAWSVSLALSYNEQFF. CDR3 sequence (DNA): TGTGCCTGGAGTGTATCCCTAGCGCTCTCCTACAATGAGCAGTTCTTC.

This sequence joins TRBV7-9 and TRBJ2-7; D is undetermined. CDR1 and CDR2 from the germline V gene are SEHNR and FQNEAQ (reference sequence). This CDR3 comprises 15 residues. V was shortened by 3 bases and J by 2 bases, with 14 bases between the two germline ends. Here the CDR3 DNA reads TGTGCCAGCAGCTTGTCGGCTTCAAACCCCTACGAGCAGTACTTC. Translating gives CASSLSASNPYEQYF.

The chain is built from TRBV30 and TRBJ2-3; 7 nucleotides agree with TRBD2. Germline V gene sequence: CDR1 GTSNPN, CDR2 SVGIG (reference sequence). The CDR3 is made up of 15 amino acids. After removal of 5 bases from V and 3 bases from J, the junction contained 11 bases not matched to a gene. CDR3 residues: CAWVSGLYETDTQYF. In DNA, the CDR3 is TGTGCCTGGGTCTCGGGACTATATGAAACAGATACGCAGTATTTT.